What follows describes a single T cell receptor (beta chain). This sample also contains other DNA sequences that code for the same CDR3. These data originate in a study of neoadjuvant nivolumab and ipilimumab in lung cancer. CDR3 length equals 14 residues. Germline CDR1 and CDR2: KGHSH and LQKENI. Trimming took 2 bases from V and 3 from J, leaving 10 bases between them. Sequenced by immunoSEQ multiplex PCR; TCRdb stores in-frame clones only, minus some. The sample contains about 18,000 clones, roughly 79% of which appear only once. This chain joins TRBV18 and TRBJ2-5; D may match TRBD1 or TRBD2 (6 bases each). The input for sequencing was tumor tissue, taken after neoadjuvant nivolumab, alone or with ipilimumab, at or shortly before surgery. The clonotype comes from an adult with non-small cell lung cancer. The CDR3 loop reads CASSPGGGEETQYF. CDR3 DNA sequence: TGTGCCAGCTCACCAGGAGGGGGAGAAGAGACCCAGTACTTC.